This T cell receptor (beta chain) comes out of a study of OX40 agonist ivuxolimab in advanced cancers. About the full investigation: Ivuxolimab was a fully human IgG2 agonistic monoclonal antibody targeting the costimulatory receptor OX40 (CD134). Intravenous ivuxolimab was administered to patients every 2 weeks at six dose levels: 0.01, 0.1, 0.3, 1.5, 3 and 10 mg/kg. Patients were allowed to have had prior anti-PD-1, anti-PD-L1 or anti-CTLA-4 therapy, and approximately 40% of the dose-escalation patients had been treated with checkpoint inhibitors. The paper covers the monotherapy dose-escalation part of the phase I ivuxolimab trial, which included N ≈ 57 patients. Among the 50 to 55 dose-escalation patients, about 19 had hepatocellular carcinoma, approximately 15 melanoma, 9 renal cell carcinoma and 9 head and neck cancer. Peripheral TCRbeta sequencing aimed to test whether ivuxolimab altered TCR sequence diversity and caused clonal T-cell expansion. In the dose-escalation cohort, about four fifths of patients were male, and the mean age was 60 years with a range of 23 to 79. Partial responses were achieved by three dose-escalation patients, of whom one had hepatocellular carcinoma and two had cutaneous melanoma.

Genomic DNA was isolated from the sorted cells so that the TCRbeta CDR3 region could be sequenced. TCRbeta CDR3 regions were sequenced using the immunoSEQ Assay. This immuneACCESS table, as held by TCRdb, lists in-frame sequences with V and J called but not all clones. Of the missing ones, under half trace to an unresolved V gene in checked studies; the others have no known cause. The sample records tens of thousands of clones, roughly 86% of which are singletons. The ten most abundant clones make up around 0.99% of the sample. The trial excluded patients who had a history of autoimmune disease or were on systemic immunosuppression. Peripheral blood for TCR sequencing was collected from all dose cohorts at baseline, on cycle 4 day 1, and on cycle 7 day 1. Samples came from an open-label, multicenter, first-in-human phase I dose-escalation trial of ivuxolimab. Adults with locally advanced or metastatic head and neck squamous cell, hepatocellular, melanoma or renal cell carcinoma were enrolled in the trial. CD4+ and CD8+ T cells were sorted separately from peripheral blood before TCR sequencing.

Notes on this clone: Its antigen target is currently unknown. The sample holds no much larger clone one base away, and base qualities are not on file.

Overall study outcomes, separate from this receptor: Low levels of normalized T-cell clonal expansion were also shown by some nonresponding patients. After ivuxolimab, more expanded clones were found on average in CD8+ T cells than in CD4+ T cells. Partial responders in the 0.1-3.0 mg/kg groups had among the lowest normalized peripheral clonal expansion, especially among CD8+ T cells. At doses of 0.1 to 3.0 mg/kg, clonal expansion of both CD4+ and CD8+ T cells in blood was seen between baseline and week 6. The antigen specificity of the clonally expanded peripheral T cells was not determined.

The CDR3 starts with the cysteine, ends with the phenylalanine, and has 13 residues. Here the CDR3 DNA is all that survives: 39 bases in frame from base 1. Cut back by 4 bases and 11 bases, the V and J ends lie 16 bases apart. From a lookup of the germline V gene, CDR1 and CDR2 are SGDLS and YYNGEE. The receptor comes from an adult with an advanced solid tumor such as melanoma, head and neck, liver or kidney cancer. The rearranged chain carries TRBV9 and TRBJ2-1; the D gene is perhaps TRBD1, on 6 matching bases. Sequenced material: CD4+ or CD8+ T cells sorted from blood, taken in a trial of the OX40 agonist ivuxolimab. The CDR3 corresponds to CASSTSGRGKQFF. The bases are TGTGCCAGCAGCACCTCCGGTAGGGGGAAGCAGTTCTTC.